A single sample gave rise to the 15 T cell receptor beta chains below, sequenced in a study of CD4 T cells in relation to SARS-CoV-2 and coronaviruses. Measured with immunoSEQ multiplex PCR; TCRdb has only the in-frame clones, and not every one. This sample has about 39,000 clones, with 65% to 80% found just once. Antigen specificity for these receptors is unknown. Material: memory CD4+ T cells from PBMCs, cultured in vitro. These receptors were taken from an adult with COVID-19.

The genes are TRBV6-5 and TRBJ2-2; D gene ambiguous. V shed 0 bases and J shed 6 bases, with 5 bases lying between them. This CDR3 is built from 13 residues. CDR1 is MNHEY, CDR2 SVGAGI, per germline. Here the CDR3 reads CASSYSGPGELFF. DNA of the CDR3: TGTGCCAGCAGTTACTCAGGTCCCGGGGAGCTGTTTTTT.

This clone was recorded only once. The V gene is TRBV4-1, the J gene TRBJ2-7; 11 nucleotides line up with TRBD1. The germline V gene has CDR1 MGHRA and CDR2 YSYEKL. Trimming at V came to 0 bases and at J to 0 bases, leaving 4 bases not matched to a gene. This CDR3 is built from 17 residues. The CDR3: CASSQEGGTGGSYEQYF. The CDR3 DNA reads TGCGCCAGCAGCCAAGAAGGAGGGACAGGGGGCTCCTACGAGCAGTACTTC.

J is TRBJ2-3 and V is TRBV11-2, with TRBD2 identical over 8 bases. CDR3 length equals 15 residues. With V trimmed by 3 bases and J by 4 bases, 6 bases remained unmatched. Germline CDR1 reads SGHAT; CDR2 reads FQNNGV. In DNA, the CDR3 is TGTGCCAGCAGCTTCGAACTAGCGGAGGCAGATACGCAGTATTTT. Its translation is CASSFELAEADTQYF.

The chain carries TRBV29-1 and TRBJ2-2; the match to TRBD2 covers 9 bases. Trimming took 3 bases from V and 7 from J; bases not matched to a gene: 3. The CDR3 is made up of 13 amino acids. Germline CDR1 is SQVTM and CDR2 is ANQGSEA. Written as DNA, the CDR3 is TGCAGCGTTGAGACTAGCGGTAGCGGGGAGCTGTTTTTT. It encodes CSVETSGSGELFF.

The V gene is TRBV18, the J gene TRBJ1-3, with D unclear. The V end lost 0 bases, the J end lost 1 base, and 7 bases lay between the germline ends. The CDR3 covers 15 residues. Per germline, CDR1 KGHSH and CDR2 LQKENI. CDR3 nucleotide sequence: TGTGCCAGCTCACCACCTTTAGGTTCTGGAAACACCATATATTTT. This codes for CASSPPLGSGNTIYF. Filled out from reference TRBV18 and TRBJ1-3, the complete variable domain reads NAGVMQNPRHLVRRRGQEARLRCSPMKGHSHVYWYRQLPEEGLKFMVYLQKENIIDESGMPKERFSAEFPKEGPSILRIQQVVRGDSAAYFCASSPPLGSGNTIYFGEGSWLTVV.

V gene TRBV28 combines with J gene TRBJ2-7; maybe TRBD2 (6 bases). The CDR3 totals 17 residues. CDR1 and CDR2 (germline): MDHEN, SYDVKM. Trimming cost V 2 bases and J 1 base, with 18 bases left between them. CDR3 loop: CASSLLAGGGASYEQYF. CDR3 DNA: TGTGCCAGCAGTTTACTAGCAGGTGGAGGGGCGTCCTACGAGCAGTACTTC.

DNA of the CDR3: TGTGCCAGCAGAGACACCGGGACAGGGGAGGCCGGGGAGCTGTTTTTT. Translated, it gives CASRDTGTGEAGELFF. The chain employs TRBV9 and TRBJ2-2, with 10 bases aligning to TRBD1. Trimming removed 5 bases from V and 6 bases from J; junction bases left unmatched: 10. Germline assignment: CDR1 SGDLS and CDR2 YYNGEE. The CDR3 loop spans 16 amino acids.

The genes are TRBV19 and TRBJ1-5; D not certain. The V and J ends lost 7 bases and 6 bases respectively, with 16 bases between them. The germline CDR1 and CDR2 sequences are LNHDA and SQIVND (reference sequence). This CDR3 comprises 14 residues. CDR3 nucleotides: TGTGCCAGTACCCCTATGGTATCGGGTCAGCCCCAGCATTTT. As protein: CASTPMVSGQPQHF.

The chain carries TRBV2 and TRBJ1-3, with D possibly being TRBD1 (5 bases). In germline, CDR1 is SNHLY, CDR2 FYNNEI. The CDR3 has 15 amino acids. V was clipped by 7 bases and J by 0 bases, with 13 bases between them. The CDR3 region is CASMRQYNSGNTIYF. DNA for the CDR3: TGTGCCAGCATGAGACAGTACAACTCTGGAAACACCATATATTTT.

Only a few counts were recorded for this clone. The CDR3: CASSEVSGGEQYF. In DNA form, the CDR3 reads TGCGCCAGCAGTGAGGTTTCCGGTGGCGAGCAGTACTTC. The V and J genes are TRBV10-1 and TRBJ2-7; D is unresolved. Trimming took 2 bases from V and 6 from J, leaving 11 bases between them. Germline V lookup: CDR1 WNHNN, CDR2 SYGVQD (reference sequence). The CDR3 is made up of 13 amino acids.

The chain recombines TRBV29-1 with TRBJ1-3; D remains unclear. CDR1 and CDR2 (germline): SQVTM, ANQGSEA. CDR3 length: 14 residues. V was pared by 4 bases and J by 0 bases, with 10 bases between. The CDR3 spells CSVAPSNSGNTIYF. Written as DNA, the CDR3 is TGCAGCGTTGCTCCATCCAACTCTGGAAACACCATATATTTT.

The chain carries TRBV7-9 and TRBJ2-7; a weak D match, TRBD1 (7 bases). The CDR3 is 14 amino acids. V gave up 2 bases and J gave up 4 bases, with 12 bases separating them. CDR1 is SEHNR and CDR2 is FQNEAQ in the germline V gene (reference sequence). The CDR3 is CASSLRQGGYEQYF. The CDR3 DNA reads as TGTGCCAGCAGCTTAAGGCAGGGGGGATACGAGCAGTACTTC.

There are a few counts of this clone. The V gene is TRBV4-3, the J gene TRBJ2-1; D unresolved. This CDR3 is built from 16 residues. CDR1 and CDR2 (germline): LGHNA, YSLEER. Trimming left V 0 bases short and J 0 bases short, with 9 bases between. The CDR3 protein is CASSQDLGNSYNEQFF. In DNA form, the CDR3 reads TGCGCCAGCAGCCAAGATCTAGGGAACTCCTACAATGAGCAGTTCTTC.

This clone was recorded once. The chain recombines TRBV5-1 with TRBJ2-7; TRBD1 aligns across 7 bases. This CDR3 is 15 amino acids long. V lost 3 bases and J lost 2; bases outside the gene matches: 8. In germline, CDR1 is SGHRS, CDR2 YFSETQ. CDR3 coding DNA: TGCGCCAGCAGCTCCGATGGGCAGGGGGCCTACGAGCAGTACTTC. Its translation: CASSSDGQGAYEQYF.

The V gene is TRBV18, the J gene TRBJ2-2; 9 positions agree with TRBD2. Germline lookup yields CDR1 KGHSH and CDR2 LQKENI. The V and J ends lost 3 bases and 4 bases, in that order; junction bases with no gene match: 3. The length of the CDR3 is 15 residues. The chain's CDR3 is CASSPGLAITGELFF. The CDR3 DNA sequence: TGTGCCAGCTCACCTGGACTAGCGATCACCGGGGAGCTGTTTTTT.